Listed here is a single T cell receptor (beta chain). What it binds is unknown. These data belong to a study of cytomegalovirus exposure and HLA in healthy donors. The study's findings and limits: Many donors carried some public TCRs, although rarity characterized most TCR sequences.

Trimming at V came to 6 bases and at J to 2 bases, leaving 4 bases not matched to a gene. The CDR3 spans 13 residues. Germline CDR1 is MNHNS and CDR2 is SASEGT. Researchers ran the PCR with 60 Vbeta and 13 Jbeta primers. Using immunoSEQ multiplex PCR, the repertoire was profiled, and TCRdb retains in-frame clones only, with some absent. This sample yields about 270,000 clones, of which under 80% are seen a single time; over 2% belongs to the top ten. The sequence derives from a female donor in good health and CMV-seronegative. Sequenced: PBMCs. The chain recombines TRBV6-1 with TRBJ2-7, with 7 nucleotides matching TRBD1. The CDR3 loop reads CASSGDSPYEQYF. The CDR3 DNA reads TGTGCCAGCAGCGGGGACAGCCCCTACGAGCAGTACTTC.